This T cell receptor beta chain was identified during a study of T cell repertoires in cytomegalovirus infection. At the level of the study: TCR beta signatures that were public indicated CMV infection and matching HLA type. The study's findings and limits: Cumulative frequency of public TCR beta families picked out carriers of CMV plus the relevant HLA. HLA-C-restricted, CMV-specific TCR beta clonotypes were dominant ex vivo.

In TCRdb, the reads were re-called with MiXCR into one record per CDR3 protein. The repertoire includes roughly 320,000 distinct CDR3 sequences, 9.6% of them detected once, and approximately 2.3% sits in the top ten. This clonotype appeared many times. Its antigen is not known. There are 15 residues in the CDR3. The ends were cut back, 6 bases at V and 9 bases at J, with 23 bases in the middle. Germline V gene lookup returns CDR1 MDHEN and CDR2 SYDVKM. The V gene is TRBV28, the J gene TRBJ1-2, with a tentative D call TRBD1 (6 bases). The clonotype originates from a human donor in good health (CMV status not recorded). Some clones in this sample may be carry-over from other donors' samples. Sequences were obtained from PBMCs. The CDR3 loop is CASSGGAAGRNSYTF. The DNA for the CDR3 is TGTGCCAGCAGCGGGGGGGCCGCTGGTCGGAACAGCTACACCTTC.